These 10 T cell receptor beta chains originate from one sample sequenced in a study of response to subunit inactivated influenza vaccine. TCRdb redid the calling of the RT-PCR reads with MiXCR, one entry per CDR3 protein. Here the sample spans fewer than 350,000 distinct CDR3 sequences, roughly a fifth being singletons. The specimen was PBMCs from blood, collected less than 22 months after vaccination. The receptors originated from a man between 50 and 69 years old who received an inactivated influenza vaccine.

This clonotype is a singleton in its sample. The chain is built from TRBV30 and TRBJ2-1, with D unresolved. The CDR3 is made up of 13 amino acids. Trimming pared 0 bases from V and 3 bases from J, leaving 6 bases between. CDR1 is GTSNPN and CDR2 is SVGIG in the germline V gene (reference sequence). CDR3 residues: CAWSVTSYNEQFF. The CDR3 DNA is TGTGCCTGGAGTGTGACAAGCTACAATGAGCAGTTCTTC. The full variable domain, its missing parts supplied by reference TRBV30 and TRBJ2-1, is SQTIHQWPATLVQPVGSPLSLECTVEGTSNPNLYWYRQAAGRGLQLLFYSVGIGQISSEVPQNLSASRPQDRQFILSSKKLLLSDSGFYLCAWSVTSYNEQFFGPGTRLTVL.

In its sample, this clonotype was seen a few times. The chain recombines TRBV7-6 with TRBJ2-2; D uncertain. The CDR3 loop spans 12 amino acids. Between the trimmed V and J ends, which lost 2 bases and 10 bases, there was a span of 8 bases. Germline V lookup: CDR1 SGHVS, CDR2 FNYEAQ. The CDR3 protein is CASSLKGLELFF. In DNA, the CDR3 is TGTGCCAGCAGCTTAAAGGGCTTGGAGCTGTTTTTT.

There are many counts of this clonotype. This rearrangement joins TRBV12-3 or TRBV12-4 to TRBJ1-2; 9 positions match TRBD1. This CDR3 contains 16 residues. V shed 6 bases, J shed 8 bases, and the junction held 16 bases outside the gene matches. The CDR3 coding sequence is TGTGCCAGCAGCGACTGGACAGGGGTGGGATCTCTGGGCTACACCTTC. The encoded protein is CASSDWTGVGSLGYTF.

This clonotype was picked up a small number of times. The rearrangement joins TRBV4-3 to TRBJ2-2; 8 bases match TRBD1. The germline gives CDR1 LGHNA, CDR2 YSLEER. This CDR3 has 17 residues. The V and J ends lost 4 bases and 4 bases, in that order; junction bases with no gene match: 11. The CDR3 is CASSRGFQGAGTGELFF. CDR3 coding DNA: TGCGCCAGCAGCCGAGGATTTCAGGGGGCTGGCACCGGGGAGCTGTTTTTT.

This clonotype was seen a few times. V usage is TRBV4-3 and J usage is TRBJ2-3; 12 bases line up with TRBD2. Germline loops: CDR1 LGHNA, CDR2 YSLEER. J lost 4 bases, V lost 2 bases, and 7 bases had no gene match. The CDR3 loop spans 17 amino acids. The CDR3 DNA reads TGCGCCAGCAGCCAAATGACTAGCGGGAGCCCCGCAGATACGCAGTATTTT. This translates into CASSQMTSGSPADTQYF.

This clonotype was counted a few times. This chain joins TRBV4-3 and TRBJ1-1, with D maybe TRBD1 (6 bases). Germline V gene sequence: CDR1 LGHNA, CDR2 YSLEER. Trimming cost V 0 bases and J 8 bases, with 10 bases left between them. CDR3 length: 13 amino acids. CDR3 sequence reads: CASSQEQGTEAFF. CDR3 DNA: TGCGCCAGCAGCCAAGAACAGGGAACCGAAGCTTTCTTT.

The DNA for the CDR3 is TGCGCCAGCAGTCAATCTGCCGGGCATTGCAATCAGCCCCAGCATTTT. It yields the protein CASSQSAGHCNQPQHF. V and J are TRBV23-1 and TRBJ1-5, with D uncertain. TRBV23-1 is reported as an ORF; its role is uncertain. Between the trimmed V and J ends, which lost 0 bases and 2 bases, there was a span of 11 bases. The CDR3 totals 16 residues.

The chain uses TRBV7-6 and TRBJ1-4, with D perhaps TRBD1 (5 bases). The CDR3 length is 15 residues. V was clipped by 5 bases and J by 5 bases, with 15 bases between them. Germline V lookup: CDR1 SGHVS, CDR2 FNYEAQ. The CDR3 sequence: CASSDPGTENEKLFF. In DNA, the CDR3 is TGTGCCAGCAGCGACCCCGGGACGGAGAATGAAAAACTGTTTTTT.

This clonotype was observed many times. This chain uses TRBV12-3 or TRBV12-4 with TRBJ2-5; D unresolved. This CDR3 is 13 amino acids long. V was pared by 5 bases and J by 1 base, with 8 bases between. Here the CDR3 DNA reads TGTGCCAGCAGTCGGACGGGCCAAGAGACCCAGTACTTC. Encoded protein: CASSRTGQETQYF.

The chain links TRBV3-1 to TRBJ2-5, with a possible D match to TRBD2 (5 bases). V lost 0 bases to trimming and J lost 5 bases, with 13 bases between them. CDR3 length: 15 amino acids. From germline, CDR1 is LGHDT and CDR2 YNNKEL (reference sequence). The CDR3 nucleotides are TGTGCCAGCAGCCAAGAACGGCTAGCTCTGGAGACCCAGTACTTC. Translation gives CASSQERLALETQYF.